This is a list of T cell receptor beta chains from one sample in a study of shared clonotypes between healthy human individuals. Assay: immunoSEQ multiplex PCR; the TCRdb copy retains only in-frame clones and omits some. The sample yields 2.3 million or so clones, 85% to 95% seen once. The sequenced material came from naive CD4+ T cells from PBMCs. The source is a man younger than 35 in good health. Some clones in this sample may be carry-over from other donors' samples. Both conserved end residues are trimmed from each CDR3. The order of the fields is V gene, J gene, CDR3 protein.

>TRBV6-1|TRBJ2-2
ASSPSQYPGELF
>TRBV4-3|TRBJ2-7
ASSQETGRYEQY
>TRBV18|TRBJ1-1
ASSLQTEAF
>TRBV30|TRBJ1-1
AWARDTNTEAF
>TRBV28|TRBJ1-3
ASSLVYRGGNTIY
>TRBV19|TRBJ2-1
ASSITAAQRGEQF
>TRBV5-1|TRBJ2-7
ASSSERGRSTYEQY
>TRBV5-3|TRBJ2-5
ARSLAEDSQETQY
>TRBV6-5|TRBJ2-7
ASSYSKGSRAEN
>TRBV5-1|TRBJ1-2
ASSLQWNYGYT
>TRBV28|TRBJ2-3
ASSSGTSGSMYADTQY
>TRBV7-9|TRBJ2-1
ASSLVLAGGNEQF
>TRBV7-8|TRBJ2-7
ASRRIRANTYEQY
>TRBV6-5|TRBJ1-2
ASSYLAQVGYT
>TRBV6-5|TRBJ2-1
ASSLSTGEGQF
>TRBV28|TRBJ1-5
ASRNRMDQPQH
>TRBV5-1|TRBJ2-1
ASSLDGAHSYNEQF
>TRBV7-2|TRBJ2-7
ASSLGTSGSYEQY
>TRBV4-2|TRBJ1-5
ASSQYAEYSNQPQH
>TRBV6-6|TRBJ1-1
ASNTPGLIAEAF
>TRBV7-2|TRBJ2-4
ASSWTREDIQY
>TRBV19|TRBJ2-3
ASTPEYTDTQY
>TRBV28|TRBJ1-2
ASSTPGTPYGYT
>TRBV6-5|TRBJ1-2
ASSYSTARNYGYT